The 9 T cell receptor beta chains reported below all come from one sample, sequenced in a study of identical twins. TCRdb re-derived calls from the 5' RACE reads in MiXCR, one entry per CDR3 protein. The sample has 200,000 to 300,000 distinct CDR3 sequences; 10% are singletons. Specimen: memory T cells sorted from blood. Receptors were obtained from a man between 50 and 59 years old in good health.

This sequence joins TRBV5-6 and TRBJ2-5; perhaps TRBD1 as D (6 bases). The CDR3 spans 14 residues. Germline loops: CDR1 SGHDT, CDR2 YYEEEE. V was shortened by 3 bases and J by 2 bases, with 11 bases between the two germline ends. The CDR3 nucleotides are TGTGCCAGCAGCTGGGGGACAAAACAAGAGACCCAGTACTTC. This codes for CASSWGTKQETQYF.

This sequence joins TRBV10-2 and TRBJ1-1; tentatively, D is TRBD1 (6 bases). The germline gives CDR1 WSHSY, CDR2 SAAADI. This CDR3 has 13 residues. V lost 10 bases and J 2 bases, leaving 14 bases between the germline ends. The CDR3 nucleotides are TGCGCCACCACGGGGGCAGGAAACACTGAAGCTTTCTTT. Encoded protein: CATTGAGNTEAFF.

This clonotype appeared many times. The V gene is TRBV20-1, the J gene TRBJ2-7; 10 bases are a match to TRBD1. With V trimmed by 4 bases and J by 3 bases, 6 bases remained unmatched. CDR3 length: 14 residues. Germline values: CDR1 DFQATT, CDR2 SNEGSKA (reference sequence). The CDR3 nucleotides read TGCAGTGCTACCCGGACAGGGGGTCACTACGAGCAGTACTTC. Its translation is CSATRTGGHYEQYF.

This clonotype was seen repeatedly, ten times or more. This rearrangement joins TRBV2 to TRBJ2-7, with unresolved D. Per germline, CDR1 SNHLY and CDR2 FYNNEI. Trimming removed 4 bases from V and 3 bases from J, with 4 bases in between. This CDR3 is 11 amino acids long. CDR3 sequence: CASSGNYEQYF. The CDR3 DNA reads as TGTGCCAGCAGTGGAAACTACGAGCAGTACTTC.

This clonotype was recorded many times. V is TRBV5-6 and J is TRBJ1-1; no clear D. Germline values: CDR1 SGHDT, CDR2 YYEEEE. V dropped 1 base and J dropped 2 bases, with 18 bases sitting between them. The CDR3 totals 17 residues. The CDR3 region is CASSLRVVTLSNTEAFF. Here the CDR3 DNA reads TGTGCCAGCAGCTTGAGGGTGGTGACTCTATCCAACACTGAAGCTTTCTTT.

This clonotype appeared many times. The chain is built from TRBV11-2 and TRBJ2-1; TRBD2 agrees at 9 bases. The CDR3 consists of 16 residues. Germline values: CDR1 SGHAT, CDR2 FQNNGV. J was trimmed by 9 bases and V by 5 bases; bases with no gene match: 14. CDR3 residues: CASSQLSAGGRSEQFF. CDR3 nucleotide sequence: TGTGCCAGCAGCCAGTTGTCAGCGGGAGGCCGGAGTGAGCAGTTCTTC.

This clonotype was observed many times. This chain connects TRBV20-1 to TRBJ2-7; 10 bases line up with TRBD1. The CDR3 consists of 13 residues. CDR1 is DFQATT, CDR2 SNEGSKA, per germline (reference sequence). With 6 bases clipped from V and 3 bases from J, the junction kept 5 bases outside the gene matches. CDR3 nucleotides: TGCAGTGCCCTAAGGACAGGGGGCTACGAGCAGTACTTC. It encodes CSALRTGGYEQYF.

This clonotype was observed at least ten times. The CDR3 loop is CASSLVGSKETQYF. The CDR3 region has the DNA TGCGCCAGCAGCTTGGTAGGCAGTAAAGAGACCCAGTACTTC. The chain carries TRBV5-1 and TRBJ2-5; D is unclear. Germline CDR1 and CDR2: SGHRS and YFSETQ. Trimming shortened V by 0 bases and J by 3 bases, and 9 bases separated the two germline ends. The CDR3 has 14 residues.

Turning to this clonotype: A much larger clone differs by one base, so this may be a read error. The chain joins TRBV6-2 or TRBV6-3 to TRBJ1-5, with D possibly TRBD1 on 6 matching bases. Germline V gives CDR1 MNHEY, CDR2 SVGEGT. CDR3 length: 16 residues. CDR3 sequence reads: CDSSSGQPGVNQPQHF. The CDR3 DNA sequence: TGTGACAGCAGTTCCGGACAGCCCGGAGTGAATCAGCCCCAGCATTTT.